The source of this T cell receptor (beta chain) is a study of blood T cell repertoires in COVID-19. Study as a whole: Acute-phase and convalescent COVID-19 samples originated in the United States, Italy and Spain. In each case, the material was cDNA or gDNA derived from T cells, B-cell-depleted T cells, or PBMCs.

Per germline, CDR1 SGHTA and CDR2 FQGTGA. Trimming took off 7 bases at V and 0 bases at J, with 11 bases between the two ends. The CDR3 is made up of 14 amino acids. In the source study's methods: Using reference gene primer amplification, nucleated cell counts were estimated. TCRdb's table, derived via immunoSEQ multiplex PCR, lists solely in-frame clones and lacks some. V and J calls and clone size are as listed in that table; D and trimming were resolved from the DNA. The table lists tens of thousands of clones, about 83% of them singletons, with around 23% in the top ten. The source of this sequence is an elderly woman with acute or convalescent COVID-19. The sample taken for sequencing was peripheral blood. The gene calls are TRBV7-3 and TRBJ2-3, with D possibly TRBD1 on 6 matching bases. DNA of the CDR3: TGTGCCAGCAAAACCGGACAGAGCACAGATACGCAGTATTTT. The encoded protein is CASKTGQSTDTQYF. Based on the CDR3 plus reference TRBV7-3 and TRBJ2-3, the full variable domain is GAGVSQTPSNKVTEKGKYVELRCDPISGHTALYWYRQSLGQGPEFLIYFQGTGAADDSGLPNDRFFAVRPEGSVSTLKIQRTERGDSAVYLCASKTGQSTDTQYFGPGTRLTVL.